The T cell receptor (beta chain) described here comes from a study of T cell responses to AZD1222 COVID-19 vaccine. Study conclusions and caveats: Close to half of spike-specific TCRs reportedly recognize unmutated variant regions. Repertoires were collected only later (after the peak T cell response had occurred).

Germline values: CDR1 SGHAT, CDR2 FQDESV (reference sequence). The CDR3 extends over 15 amino acids. Trimming stripped 6 bases from V and 5 bases from J, with 14 bases between. Produced via immunoSEQ multiplex PCR; TCRdb's table is partial and in-frame only. The profile shows 100,000 or so clones, roughly 84% of them singletons. About this clone: As yet, its antigen is unknown.

This TCR was sampled from an adult who received the AZD1222 COVID-19 vaccine. The sample consisted of peripheral blood, taken 28 days after the second AZD1222 dose. This sequence joins TRBV11-1 and TRBJ2-6; D gene uncertain. CDR3 sequence: CASSSDRARANVLTF. Here the CDR3 DNA reads TGTGCCAGCAGTTCGGACCGTGCCAGGGCCAACGTCCTGACTTTC.